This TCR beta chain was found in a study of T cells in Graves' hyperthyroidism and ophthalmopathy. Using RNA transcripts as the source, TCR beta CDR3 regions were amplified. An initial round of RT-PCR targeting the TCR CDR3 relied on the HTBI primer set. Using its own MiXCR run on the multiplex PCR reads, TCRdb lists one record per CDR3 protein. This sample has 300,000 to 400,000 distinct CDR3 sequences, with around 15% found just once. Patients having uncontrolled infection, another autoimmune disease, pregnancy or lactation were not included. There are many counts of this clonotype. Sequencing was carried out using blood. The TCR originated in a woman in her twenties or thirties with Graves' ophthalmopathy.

This CDR3 reads CASSLRTWTSGSTDTQYF. In DNA form, the CDR3 reads TGTGCCAGCAGCTTACGTACCTGGACTAGCGGGAGCACAGATACGCAGTATTTT. The genes are TRBV7-2 and TRBJ2-3; 11 positions match TRBD2. The V segment lost 2 bases and the J segment 0 bases; nucleotides outside the gene matches: 7. The germline V gene encodes CDR1 SGHTA and CDR2 FQGNSA. The CDR3 has 18 amino acids.